This TCR beta chain derives from a study of T cells after yellow fever vaccination. Findings and caveats of the study: The presence of abundant clonotypes contaminating from the bulk population was possible in FACS-sorted repertoires. Only a small proportion of the clonotypes turned up in both the CD4 and the CD8 compartments, likely arising from convergent recombination.

The trim removed 4 bases at V and 2 bases at J, leaving 2 bases unmatched. The CDR3 sequence is 14 residues long. Germline-derived CDR1 and CDR2 are ENHRY and SYGVKD. In its sample, this clonotype was seen a few times. The antigen remains undetermined. In TCRdb, the 5' RACE reads were re-called with MiXCR into one record per CDR3 protein. Of roughly 250,000 distinct CDR3 sequences detected, roughly 13% appear once; the ten largest clones hold around 0.55%. V is TRBV10-3 and J is TRBJ2-1; 7 bases agree with TRBD1. The source material was CD4+ T cells sorted from PBMCs, sampled 45 days after the yellow fever booster vaccination. The sequence was collected from a man younger than 40 who received the YFV17D yellow fever vaccine. Here the CDR3 reads CAISAGGAYNEQFF. CDR3 coding DNA: TGTGCCATCAGTGCAGGGGGTGCCTACAATGAGCAGTTCTTC.